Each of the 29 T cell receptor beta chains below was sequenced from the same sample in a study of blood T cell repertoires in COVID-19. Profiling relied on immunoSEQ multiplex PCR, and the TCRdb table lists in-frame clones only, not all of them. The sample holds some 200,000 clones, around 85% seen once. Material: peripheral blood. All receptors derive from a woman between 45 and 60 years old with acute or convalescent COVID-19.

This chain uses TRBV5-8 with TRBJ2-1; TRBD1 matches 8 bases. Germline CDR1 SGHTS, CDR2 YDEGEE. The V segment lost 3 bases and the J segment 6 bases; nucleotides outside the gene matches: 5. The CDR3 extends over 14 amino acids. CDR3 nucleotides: TGTGCCAGCAGCTATGGACAGGGTACCAATGAGCAGTTCTTC. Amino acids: CASSYGQGTNEQFF.

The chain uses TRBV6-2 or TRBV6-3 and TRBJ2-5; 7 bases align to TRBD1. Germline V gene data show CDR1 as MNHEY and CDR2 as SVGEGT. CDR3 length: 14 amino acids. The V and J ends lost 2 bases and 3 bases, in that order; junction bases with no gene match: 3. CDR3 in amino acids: CASSYPTGKETQYF. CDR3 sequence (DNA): TGTGCCAGCAGTTACCCGACAGGGAAAGAGACCCAGTACTTC.

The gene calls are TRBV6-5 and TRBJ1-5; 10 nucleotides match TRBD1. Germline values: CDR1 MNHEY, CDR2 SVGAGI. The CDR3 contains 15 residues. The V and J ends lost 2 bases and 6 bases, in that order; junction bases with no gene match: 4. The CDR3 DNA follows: TGTGCCAGCAGTTACGGACAGGGGGGTGGTCAGCCCCAGCATTTT. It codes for CASSYGQGGGQPQHF.

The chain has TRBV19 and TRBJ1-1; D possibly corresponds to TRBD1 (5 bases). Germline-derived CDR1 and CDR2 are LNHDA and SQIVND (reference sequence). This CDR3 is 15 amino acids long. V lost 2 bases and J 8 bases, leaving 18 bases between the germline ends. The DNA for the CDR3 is TGTGCCAGTAGTATAAAAGACACAGGACGAAGCGAAGCTTTCTTT. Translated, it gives CASSIKDTGRSEAFF.

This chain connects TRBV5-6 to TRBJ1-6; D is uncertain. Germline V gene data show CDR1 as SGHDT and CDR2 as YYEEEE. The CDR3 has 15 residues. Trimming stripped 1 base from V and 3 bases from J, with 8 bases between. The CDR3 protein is CASSLWAFYNSPLHF. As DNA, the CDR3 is TGTGCCAGCAGCTTGTGGGCGTTCTATAATTCACCCCTCCACTTT.

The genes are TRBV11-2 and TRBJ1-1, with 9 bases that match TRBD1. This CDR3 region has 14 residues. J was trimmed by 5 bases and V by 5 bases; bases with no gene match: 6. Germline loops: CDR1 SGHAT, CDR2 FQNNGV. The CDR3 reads CASSPQGAGTEAFF. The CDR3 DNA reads TGTGCCAGCAGCCCACAGGGGGCTGGGACTGAAGCTTTCTTT.

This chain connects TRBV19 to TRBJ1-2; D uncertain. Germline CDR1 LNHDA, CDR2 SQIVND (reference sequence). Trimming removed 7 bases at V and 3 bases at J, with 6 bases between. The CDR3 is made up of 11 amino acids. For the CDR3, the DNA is TGTGCCAGTACCTCGGACTATGGCTACACCTTC. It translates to CASTSDYGYTF.

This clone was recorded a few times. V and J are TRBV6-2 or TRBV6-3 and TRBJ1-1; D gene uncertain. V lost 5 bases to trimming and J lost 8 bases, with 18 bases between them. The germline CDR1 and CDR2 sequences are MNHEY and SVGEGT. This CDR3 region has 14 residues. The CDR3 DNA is TGTGCCAGCAGTCGGCCCGAAGCGTCCGGGGAAGCTTTCTTT. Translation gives CASSRPEASGEAFF.

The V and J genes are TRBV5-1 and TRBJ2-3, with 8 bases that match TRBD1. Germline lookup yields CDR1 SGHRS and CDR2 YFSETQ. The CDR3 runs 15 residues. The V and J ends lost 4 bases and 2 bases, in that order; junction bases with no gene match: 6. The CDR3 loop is CASSQGQVNTDTQYF. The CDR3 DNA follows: TGCGCCAGCAGCCAGGGACAGGTGAACACAGATACGCAGTATTTT.

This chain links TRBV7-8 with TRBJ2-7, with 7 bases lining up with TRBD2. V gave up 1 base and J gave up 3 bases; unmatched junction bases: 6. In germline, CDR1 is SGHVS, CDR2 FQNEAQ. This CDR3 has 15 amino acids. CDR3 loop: CASSLEAGPFYEQYF. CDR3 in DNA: TGTGCCAGCAGCTTAGAAGCGGGACCCTTCTACGAGCAGTACTTC.

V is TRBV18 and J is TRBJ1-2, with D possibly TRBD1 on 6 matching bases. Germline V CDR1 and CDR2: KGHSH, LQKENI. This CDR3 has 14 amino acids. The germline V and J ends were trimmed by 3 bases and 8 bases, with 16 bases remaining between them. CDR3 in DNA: TGTGCCAGCTCACCCGCGGACAGCCACATGGGCTACACCTTC. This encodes CASSPADSHMGYTF.

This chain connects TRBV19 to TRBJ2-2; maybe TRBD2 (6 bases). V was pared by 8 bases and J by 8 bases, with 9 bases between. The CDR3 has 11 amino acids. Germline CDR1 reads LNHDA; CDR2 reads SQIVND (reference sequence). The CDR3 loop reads CASQGGGELFF. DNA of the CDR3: TGTGCCAGTCAGGGAGGTGGGGAGCTGTTTTTT.

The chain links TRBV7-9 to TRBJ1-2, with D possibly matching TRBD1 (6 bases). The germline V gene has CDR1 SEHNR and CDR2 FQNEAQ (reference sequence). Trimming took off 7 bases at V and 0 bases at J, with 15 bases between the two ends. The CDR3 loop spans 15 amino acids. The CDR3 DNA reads TGTGCCAGCACCCTGGGCAGGGGCCCTAACTATGGCTACACCTTC. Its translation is CASTLGRGPNYGYTF.

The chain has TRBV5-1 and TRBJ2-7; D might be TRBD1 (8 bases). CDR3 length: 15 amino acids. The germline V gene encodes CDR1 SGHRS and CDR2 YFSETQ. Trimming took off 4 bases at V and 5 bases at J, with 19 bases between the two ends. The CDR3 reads CASSLNRGGSHEQYF. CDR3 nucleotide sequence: TGCGCCAGCAGCCTTAACAGGGGGGGGTCACACGAGCAGTACTTC.

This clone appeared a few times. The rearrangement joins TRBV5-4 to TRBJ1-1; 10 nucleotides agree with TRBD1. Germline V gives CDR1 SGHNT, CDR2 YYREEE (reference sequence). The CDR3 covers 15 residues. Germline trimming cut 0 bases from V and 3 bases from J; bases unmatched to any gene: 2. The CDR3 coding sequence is TGTGCCAGCAGCTTGGTTGGACAGGGGGACACTGAAGCTTTCTTT. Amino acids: CASSLVGQGDTEAFF.

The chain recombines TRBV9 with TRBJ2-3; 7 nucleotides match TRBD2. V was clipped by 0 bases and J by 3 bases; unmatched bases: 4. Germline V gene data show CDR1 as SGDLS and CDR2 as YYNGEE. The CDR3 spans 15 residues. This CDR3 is CASSVGSGDTDTQYF. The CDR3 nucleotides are TGTGCCAGCAGCGTAGGGAGCGGGGATACAGATACGCAGTATTTT. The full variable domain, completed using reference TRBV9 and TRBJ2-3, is DSGVTQTPKHLITATGQRVTLRCSPRSGDLSVYWYQQSLDQGLQFLIQYYNGEERAKGNILERFSAQQFPDLHSELNLSSLELGDSALYFCASSVGSGDTDTQYFGPGTRLTVL.

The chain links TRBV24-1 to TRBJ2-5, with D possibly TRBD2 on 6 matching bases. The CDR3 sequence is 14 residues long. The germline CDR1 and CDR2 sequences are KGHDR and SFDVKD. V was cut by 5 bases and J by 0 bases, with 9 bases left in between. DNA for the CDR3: TGTGCCACCAGTGGACGGGAGAACCAAGAGACCCAGTACTTC. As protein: CATSGRENQETQYF.

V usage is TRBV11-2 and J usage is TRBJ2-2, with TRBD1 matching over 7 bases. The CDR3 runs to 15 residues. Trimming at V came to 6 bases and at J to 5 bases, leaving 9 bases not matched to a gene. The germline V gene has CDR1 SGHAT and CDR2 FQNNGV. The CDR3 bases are TGTGCCAGCAGAGACACGGCACAGGGGACCGGGGAGCTGTTTTTT. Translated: CASRDTAQGTGELFF.

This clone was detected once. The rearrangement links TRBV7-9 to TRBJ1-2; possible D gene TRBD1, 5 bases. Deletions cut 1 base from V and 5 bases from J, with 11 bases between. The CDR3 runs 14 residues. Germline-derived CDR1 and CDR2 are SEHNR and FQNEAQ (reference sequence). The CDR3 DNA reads TGTGCCAGCAGCTTAGATGGACACCCGTATGGCTACACCTTC. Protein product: CASSLDGHPYGYTF.

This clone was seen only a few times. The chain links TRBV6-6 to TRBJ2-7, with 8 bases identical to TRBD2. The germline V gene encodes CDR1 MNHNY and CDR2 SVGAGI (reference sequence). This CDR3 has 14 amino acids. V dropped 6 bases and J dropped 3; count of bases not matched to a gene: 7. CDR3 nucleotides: TGTGCCAGCAGCCCCCCGGGGGGGAGCTACGAGCAGTACTTC. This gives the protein CASSPPGGSYEQYF.

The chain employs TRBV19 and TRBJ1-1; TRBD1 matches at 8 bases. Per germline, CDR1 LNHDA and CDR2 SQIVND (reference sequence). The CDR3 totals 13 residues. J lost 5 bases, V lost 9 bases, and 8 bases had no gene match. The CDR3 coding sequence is TGTGCCAGCAAGACAGGGGAGTTTACTGAAGCTTTCTTT. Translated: CASKTGEFTEAFF.

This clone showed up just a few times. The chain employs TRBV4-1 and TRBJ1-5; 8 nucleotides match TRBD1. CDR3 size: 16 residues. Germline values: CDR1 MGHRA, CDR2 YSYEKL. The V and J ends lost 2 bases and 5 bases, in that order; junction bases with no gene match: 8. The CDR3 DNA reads TGCGCCAGCAGCCAACCATTGACAGGGGTGGATCAGCCCCAGCATTTT. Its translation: CASSQPLTGVDQPQHF.

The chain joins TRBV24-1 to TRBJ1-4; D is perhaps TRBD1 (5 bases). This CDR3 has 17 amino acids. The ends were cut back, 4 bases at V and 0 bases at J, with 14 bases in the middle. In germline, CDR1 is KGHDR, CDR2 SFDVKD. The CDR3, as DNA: TGTGCCACCAGTGACTCCGGACACTCCGCAACTAATGAAAAACTGTTTTTT. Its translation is CATSDSGHSATNEKLFF.

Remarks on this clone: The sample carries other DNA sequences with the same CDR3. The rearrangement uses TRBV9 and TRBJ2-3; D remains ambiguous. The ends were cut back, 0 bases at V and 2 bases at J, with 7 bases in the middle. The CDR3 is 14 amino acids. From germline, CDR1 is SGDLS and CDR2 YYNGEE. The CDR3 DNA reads TGTGCCAGCAGCGTAGGTGGGCCCACAGATACGCAGTATTTT. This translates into CASSVGGPTDTQYF. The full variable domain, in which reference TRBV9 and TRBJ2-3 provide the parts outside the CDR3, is DSGVTQTPKHLITATGQRVTLRCSPRSGDLSVYWYQQSLDQGLQFLIQYYNGEERAKGNILERFSAQQFPDLHSELNLSSLELGDSALYFCASSVGGPTDTQYFGPGTRLTVL.

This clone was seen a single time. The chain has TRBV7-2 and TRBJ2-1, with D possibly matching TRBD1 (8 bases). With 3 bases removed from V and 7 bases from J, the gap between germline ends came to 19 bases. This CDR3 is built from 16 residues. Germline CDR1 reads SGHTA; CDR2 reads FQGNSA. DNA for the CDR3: TGTGCCAGCAGCTTGGCCCTCGACAGGGGAGGGAATGAGCAGTTCTTC. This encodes CASSLALDRGGNEQFF.

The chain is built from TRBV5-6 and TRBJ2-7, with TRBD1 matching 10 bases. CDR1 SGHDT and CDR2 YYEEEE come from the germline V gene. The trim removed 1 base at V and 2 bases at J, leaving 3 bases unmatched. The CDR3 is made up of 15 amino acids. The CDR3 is CASSLLGTGAYEQYF. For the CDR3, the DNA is TGTGCCAGCAGCTTGTTGGGGACAGGGGCCTACGAGCAGTACTTC.

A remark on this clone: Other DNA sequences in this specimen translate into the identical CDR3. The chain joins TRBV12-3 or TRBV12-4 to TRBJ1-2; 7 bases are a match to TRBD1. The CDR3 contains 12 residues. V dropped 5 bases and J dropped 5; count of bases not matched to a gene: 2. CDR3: CASSPTGYGYTF. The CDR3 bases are TGTGCCAGCAGTCCGACAGGGTATGGCTACACCTTC.

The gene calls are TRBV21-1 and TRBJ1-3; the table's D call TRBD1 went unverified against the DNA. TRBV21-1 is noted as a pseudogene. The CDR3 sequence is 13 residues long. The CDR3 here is CASSKVRFGTIYF. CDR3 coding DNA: TGTGCCAGCAGCAAAGTCAGGTTTGGCACCATATATTTT.

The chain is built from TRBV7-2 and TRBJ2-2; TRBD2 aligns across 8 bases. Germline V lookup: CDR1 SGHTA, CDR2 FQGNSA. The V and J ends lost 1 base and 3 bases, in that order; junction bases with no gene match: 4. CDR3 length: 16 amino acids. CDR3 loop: CASSLVAGGYTGELFF. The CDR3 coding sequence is TGTGCCAGCAGCTTAGTTGCGGGAGGTTACACCGGGGAGCTGTTTTTT.